These 16 T cell receptor beta chains came from one sample sequenced in a study of T cells in narcolepsy. Using immunoSEQ multiplex PCR, the repertoire was profiled, and TCRdb retains in-frame clones only, with some absent. The sample has fewer than 20,000 clones, less than 90% seen once. The material sequenced was memory (CD45RA-) CD4+ T cells from blood. These receptors were taken from a human donor in good health.

The gene calls are TRBV6-1 and TRBJ1-1; D gene uncertain. Trimming cost V 3 bases and J 3 bases, with 8 bases left between them. The CDR3 contains 13 residues. Germline CDR1 is MNHNS and CDR2 is SASEGT. CDR3 amino acids: CASSDGYHTEAFF. The CDR3 DNA reads TGTGCCAGCAGTGACGGTTATCACACTGAAGCTTTCTTT.

This clone has just one count. The chain recombines TRBV29-1 with TRBJ2-5; TRBD1 is a possible D gene (5 bases). V lost 3 bases to trimming and J lost 4 bases, with 15 bases between them. The CDR3 runs to 14 residues. CDR1 is SQVTM and CDR2 is ANQGSEA in the germline V gene. CDR3 residues: CSVETWWQGETQYF. CDR3 sequence (DNA): TGCAGCGTTGAGACGTGGTGGCAGGGAGAGACCCAGTACTTC. The full variable domain, with the rest looked up from reference TRBV29-1 and TRBJ2-5, is SAVISQKPSRDICQRGTSLTIQCQVDSQVTMMFWYRQQPGQSLTLIATANQGSEATYESGFVIDKFPISRPNLTFSTLTVSNMSPEDSSIYLCSVETWWQGETQYFGPGTRLLVL.

The rearrangement links TRBV19 to TRBJ2-5; 7 bases agree with TRBD2. CDR3 length equals 13 residues. Germline-derived CDR1 and CDR2 are LNHDA and SQIVND (reference sequence). V shed 3 bases and J 4 bases; nucleotides not matched to a gene: 2. This CDR3 reads CASSIGGRETQYF. CDR3 bases: TGTGCCAGTAGTATTGGCGGGAGAGAGACCCAGTACTTC.

The V gene is TRBV2, the J gene TRBJ1-4; 7 bases are shared with TRBD1. Trimming at V came to 6 bases and at J to 11 bases, leaving 9 bases not matched to a gene. Per the germline V gene, CDR1 is SNHLY and CDR2 is FYNNEI. This CDR3 comprises 13 residues. CDR3: CASSESSGGKLFF. CDR3 coding DNA: TGTGCCAGCAGCGAATCCTCAGGGGGGAAACTGTTTTTT.

The gene calls are TRBV10-1 and TRBJ2-7; D tentatively fits TRBD1 or TRBD2 (5 bases each). Trimming stripped 6 bases from V and 2 bases from J, with 8 bases between. This CDR3 is 12 amino acids long. Germline CDR1 is WNHNN and CDR2 is SYGVQD (reference sequence). Here the CDR3 DNA reads TGCGCCAGCAGCGAGGGGCCCTACGAGCAGTACTTC. Residues: CASSEGPYEQYF.

The J gene is TRBJ2-5, the V gene TRBV6-1; D tentatively reads TRBD1 or TRBD2 (5 bases each). V lost 5 bases and J 5 bases, leaving 9 bases between the germline ends. Per germline, CDR1 MNHNS and CDR2 SASEGT. There are 12 residues in the CDR3. CDR3 residues: CASSWGGETQYF. The CDR3 nucleotides read TGTGCCAGCAGTTGGGGCGGGGAGACCCAGTACTTC.

The rearrangement links TRBV27 to TRBJ2-1, with no clear D. CDR1 is MNHEY and CDR2 is SMNVEV in the germline V gene (reference sequence). The V gene lost 5 bases and the J gene lost 4 bases, with 6 bases spanning the gap. The CDR3 runs 12 residues. CDR3 nucleotides: TGTGCCAGCAGTGCCACATACAATGAGCAGTTCTTC. Its translation is CASSATYNEQFF.

This chain connects TRBV14 to TRBJ2-7, with D hard to call. The germline gives CDR1 SGHDN, CDR2 FVKESK. The CDR3 loop spans 11 amino acids. Trimming shortened V by 4 bases and J by 4 bases, and 5 bases separated the two germline ends. In DNA form, the CDR3 reads TGTGCCAGCAGCCCTGGTTACGAGCAGTACTTC. The encoded protein is CASSPGYEQYF.

This rearrangement joins TRBV4-1 to TRBJ1-5; TRBD1 is a possible D gene (6 bases). CDR1 and CDR2 from the germline V gene are MGHRA and YSYEKL. The CDR3 has 15 amino acids. Trimming stripped 0 bases from V and 7 bases from J, with 13 bases between. The DNA of the CDR3 is TGCGCCAGCAGCCAAGATCTCCAGGGGTGGCAGCCCCAGCATTTT. It encodes CASSQDLQGWQPQHF.

This chain connects TRBV5-1 to TRBJ1-1, with a tentative D call TRBD1 (6 bases). The CDR3 loop spans 16 amino acids. Trimming removed 1 base from V and 2 bases from J, with 15 bases in between. Per germline, CDR1 SGHRS and CDR2 YFSETQ. The CDR3 here is CASSLILGQPNTEAFF. CDR3 nucleotides: TGCGCCAGCAGCTTGATCCTTGGACAGCCAAACACTGAAGCTTTCTTT.

The chain is built from TRBV18 and TRBJ1-6, with a possible D match to TRBD1 (6 bases). This CDR3 has 16 amino acids. The germline V gene encodes CDR1 KGHSH and CDR2 LQKENI. The germline V and J ends were trimmed by 8 bases and 11 bases, with 25 bases remaining between them. DNA for the CDR3: TGTGCCAGCCAGCAAATAACGGGACAAAGAGGGGCACCCCTCCACTTT. This sequence encodes CASQQITGQRGAPLHF.

The chain links TRBV9 to TRBJ2-3; 8 bases agree with TRBD2. V shed 4 bases and J 2 bases; nucleotides not matched to a gene: 12. This CDR3 has 17 amino acids. CDR1 and CDR2 (germline): SGDLS, YYNGEE. CDR3 residues: CASSTSPSGPHTDTQYF. CDR3 in DNA: TGTGCCAGCAGCACCAGCCCTAGCGGGCCCCACACAGATACGCAGTATTTT.

The chain recombines TRBV11-2 with TRBJ2-7, with D unclear. The germline CDR1 and CDR2 sequences are SGHAT and FQNNGV. The V gene lost 0 bases and the J gene lost 6 bases, with 6 bases spanning the gap. The CDR3 spans 12 residues. CDR3 residues: CASSLDSFEQYF. The DNA for the CDR3 is TGTGCCAGCAGCTTAGATTCTTTCGAGCAGTACTTC. Variable domain in full (rest from reference TRBV11-2 and TRBJ2-7): EAGVAQSPRYKIIEKRQSVAFWCNPISGHATLYWYQQILGQGPKLLIQFQNNGVVDDSQLPKDRFSAERLKGVDSTLKIQPAKLEDSAVYLCASSLDSFEQYFGPGTRLTVT.

Of note for this clone: Only one base separates this from a far larger clonotype, so it likely reflects a read error. The chain recombines TRBV6-1 with TRBJ2-7; the match to TRBD1 covers 8 bases. Germline assignment: CDR1 MNHNS and CDR2 SASEGT. There are 13 residues in the CDR3. The CDR3 DNA follows: TGTGGCAGCAAACCAGGGCAGGGGGCCGAGCAGTACTTC. Protein: CGSKPGQGAEQYF.

This chain joins TRBV7-9 and TRBJ1-5, with D possibly being TRBD1 (6 bases). CDR3 length equals 13 residues. Trimming stripped 5 bases from V and 5 bases from J, with 10 bases between. The germline CDR1 and CDR2 sequences are SEHNR and FQNEAQ (reference sequence). The CDR3 DNA reads TGTGCCAGCAGCCGGACAGCAGATCAGCCCCAGCATTTT. Protein product: CASSRTADQPQHF.

The chain joins TRBV7-9 to TRBJ2-7; the match to TRBD1 covers 8 bases. CDR3 length equals 16 residues. Germline V gene sequence: CDR1 SEHNR, CDR2 FQNEAQ (reference sequence). With 5 bases clipped from V and 0 bases from J, the junction kept 9 bases outside the gene matches. In DNA form, the CDR3 reads TGTGCCAGCAGCCCCCACAGGGACAGGAGCTCCTACGAGCAGTACTTC. Encoded protein: CASSPHRDRSSYEQYF.